This T cell receptor beta chain is drawn from a study of blood T cell repertoires in COVID-19. Assay: immunoSEQ multiplex PCR; the TCRdb copy retains only in-frame clones and omits some. The repertoire includes about 300,000 clones, around 90% of them detected once, and roughly 5.3% sits in the top ten. Participants were aged about 18 to 95 years, lived in around 25 US areas, and enrolled virtually. The sequence came from a man aged 55 to 69 who had recovered from COVID-19. Sequenced input: PBMCs or T cells enriched from blood (not recorded which).

The chain's CDR3 is CASSPRDRGTGGSEKLFF. DNA for the CDR3: TGTGCCAGCTCACCGCGGGACAGGGGGACCGGGGGATCTGAAAAACTGTTTTTT. This chain uses TRBV18 with TRBJ1-4, with 11 nucleotides matching TRBD1. The CDR3 spans 18 residues. With 3 bases clipped from V and 7 bases from J, the junction kept 13 bases outside the gene matches. The germline V gene encodes CDR1 KGHSH and CDR2 LQKENI.